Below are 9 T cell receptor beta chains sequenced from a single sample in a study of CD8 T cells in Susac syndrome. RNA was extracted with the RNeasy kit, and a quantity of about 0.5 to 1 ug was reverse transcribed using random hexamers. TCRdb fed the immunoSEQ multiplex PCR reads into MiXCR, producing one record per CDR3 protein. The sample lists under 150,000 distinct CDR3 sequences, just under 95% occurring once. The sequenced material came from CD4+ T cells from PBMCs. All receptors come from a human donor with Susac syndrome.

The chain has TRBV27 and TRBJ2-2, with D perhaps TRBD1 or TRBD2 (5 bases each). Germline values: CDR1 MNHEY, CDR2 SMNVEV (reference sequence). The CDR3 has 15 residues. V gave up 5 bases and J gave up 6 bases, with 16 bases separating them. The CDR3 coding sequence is TGTGCCAGCAGTAGTATGGGGGAAGTCGCCGGGGAGCTGTTTTTT. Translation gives CASSSMGEVAGELFF.

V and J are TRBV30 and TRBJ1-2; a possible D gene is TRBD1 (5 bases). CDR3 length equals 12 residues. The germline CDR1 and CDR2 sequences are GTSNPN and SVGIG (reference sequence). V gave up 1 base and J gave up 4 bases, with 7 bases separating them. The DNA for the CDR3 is TGTGCCTGGAGTGACGACAGCTATGGCTACACCTTC. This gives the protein CAWSDDSYGYTF. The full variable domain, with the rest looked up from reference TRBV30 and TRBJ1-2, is SQTIHQWPATLVQPVGSPLSLECTVEGTSNPNLYWYRQAAGRGLQLLFYSVGIGQISSEVPQNLSASRPQDRQFILSSKKLLLSDSGFYLCAWSDDSYGYTFGSGTRLTVV.

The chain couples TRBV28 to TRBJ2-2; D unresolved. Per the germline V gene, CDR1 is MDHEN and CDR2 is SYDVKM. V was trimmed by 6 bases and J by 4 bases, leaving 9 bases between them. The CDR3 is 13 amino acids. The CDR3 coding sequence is TGTGCCAGCAGCCGGAAAGGCACCGGGGAGCTGTTTTTT. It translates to CASSRKGTGELFF.

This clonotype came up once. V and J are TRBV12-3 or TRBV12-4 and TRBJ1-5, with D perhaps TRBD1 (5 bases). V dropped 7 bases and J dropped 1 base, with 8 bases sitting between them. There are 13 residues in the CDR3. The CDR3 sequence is CASKGLSNQPQHF. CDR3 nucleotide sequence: TGTGCCAGCAAGGGGTTAAGCAATCAGCCCCAGCATTTT.

CDR3 nucleotide sequence: TGTGCCAGCAGCCAAGATGGACAGTCGTTTGGTGAGCAGTTCTTC. Amino acid sequence: CASSQDGQSFGEQFF. This chain connects TRBV4-2 to TRBJ2-1; maybe TRBD1 (6 bases). CDR1 and CDR2 (germline): LGHNA, YNFKEQ. The CDR3 runs to 15 residues. V dropped 0 bases and J dropped 9 bases, with 15 bases sitting between them.

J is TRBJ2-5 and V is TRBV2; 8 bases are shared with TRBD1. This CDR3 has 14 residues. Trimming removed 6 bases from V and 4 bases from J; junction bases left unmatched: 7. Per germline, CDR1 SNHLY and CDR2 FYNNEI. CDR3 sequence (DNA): TGTGCCAGCAGCGATGGACAGGGCGGAGAGACCCAGTACTTC. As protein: CASSDGQGGETQYF. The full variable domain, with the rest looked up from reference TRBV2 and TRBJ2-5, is EPEVTQTPSHQVTQMGQEVILRCVPISNHLYFYWYRQILGQKVEFLVSFYNNEISEKSEIFDDQFSVERPDGSNFTLKIRSTKLEDSAMYFCASSDGQGGETQYFGPGTRLLVL.

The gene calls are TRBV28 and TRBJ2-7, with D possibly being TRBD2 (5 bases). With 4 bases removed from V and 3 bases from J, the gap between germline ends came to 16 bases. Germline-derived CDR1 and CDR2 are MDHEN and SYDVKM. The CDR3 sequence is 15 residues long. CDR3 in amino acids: CASSYRPSGFYEQYF. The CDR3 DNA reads TGTGCCAGCAGTTACCGCCCCTCGGGATTCTACGAGCAGTACTTC.

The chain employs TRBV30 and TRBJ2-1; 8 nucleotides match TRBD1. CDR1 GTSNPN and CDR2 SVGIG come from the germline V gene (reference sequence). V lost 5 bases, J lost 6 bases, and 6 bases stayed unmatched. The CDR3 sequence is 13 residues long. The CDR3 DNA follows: TGTGCCTGGTCGAGAGGACAGGGCAATGAGCAGTTCTTC. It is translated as CAWSRGQGNEQFF.

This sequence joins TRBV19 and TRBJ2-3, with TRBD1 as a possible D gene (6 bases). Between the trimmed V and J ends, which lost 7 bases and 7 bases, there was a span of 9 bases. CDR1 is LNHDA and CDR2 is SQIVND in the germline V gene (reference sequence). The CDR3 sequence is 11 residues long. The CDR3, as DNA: TGTGCCAGTACCACAGGGTATACGCAGTATTTT. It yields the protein CASTTGYTQYF.